This T cell receptor (beta chain) was sequenced in a study of tissue T cells after allogeneic stem cell transplantation. Of note for this clone: The gene symbols are mouse symbols. The read ends 1 residue shy of where the CDR3 ends; the end is completed using the germline J gene.

This table comes from immunoSEQ multiplex PCR, and its TCRdb copy is limited to in-frame clones, with some not included. The sample records about 50,000 clones, 73% being singletons. Germline V CDR1 and CDR2: SGHND, FRSKSL. V was shortened by 2 bases and J by 3 bases, with 10 bases between the two germline ends. The CDR3 has 15 amino acids. The chain carries TRBV15 and TRBJ1-4, with a possible D match to TRBD1 (5 bases). The specimen was sorted cells pooled from one or two spleens. This receptor was identified in a pool of C57BL/6 mice in good health. CDR3 region: CASSLSQGANERLFF. The sequenced CDR3 bases are TGTGCCAGCAGTTTATCGCAGGGCGCCAACGAAAGATTATTT. Full variable domain (missing parts from reference TRBV15 and TRBJ1-4): DAGVTQTPRHEVAEKGQTIILKCEPVSGHNDLFWYRQTKIQGLELLSYFRSKSLMEDGGAFKDRFKAEMLNSSFSTLKIQPTEPKDSAVYLCASSLSQGANERLFFGHGTKLSVL.